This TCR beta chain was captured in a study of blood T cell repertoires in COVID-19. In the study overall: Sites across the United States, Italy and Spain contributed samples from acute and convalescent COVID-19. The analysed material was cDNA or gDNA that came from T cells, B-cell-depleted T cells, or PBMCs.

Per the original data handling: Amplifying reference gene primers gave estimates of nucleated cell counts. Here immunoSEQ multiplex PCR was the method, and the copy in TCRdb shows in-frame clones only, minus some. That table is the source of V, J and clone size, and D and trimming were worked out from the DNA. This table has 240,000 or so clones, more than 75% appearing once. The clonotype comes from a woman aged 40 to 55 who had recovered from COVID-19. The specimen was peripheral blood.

CDR3 DNA sequence: TGTGCCAGCAGCCCACAGGAGAACACCGGGGAGCTGTTTTTT. Amino acid sequence: CASSPQENTGELFF. The V and J genes are TRBV13 and TRBJ2-2, with D maybe TRBD1 (5 bases). Trimming took off 5 bases at V and 1 base at J, with 8 bases between the two ends. This CDR3 contains 14 residues. Germline-derived CDR1 and CDR2 are PRHDT and FYEKMQ (reference sequence). Drawing the rest from reference TRBV13 and TRBJ2-2, the complete variable domain is AAGVIQSPRHLIKEKRETATLKCYPIPRHDTVYWYQQGPGQDPQFLISFYEKMQSDKGSIPDRFSAQQFSDYHSELNMSSLELGDSALYFCASSPQENTGELFFGEGSRLTVL.